What follows are 9 T cell receptor beta chains derived from one specimen sequenced in a study of CD8 T cells in ankylosing spondylitis. TCRdb reanalysed the 5' RACE reads using MiXCR and keeps one entry per CDR3 protein. This sample carries 250,000 to 350,000 distinct CDR3 sequences, about 19% of them seen once, and the ten largest clones take under 8.5%. The material sequenced was blood, either unsorted or a sorted T cell fraction (not recorded which). Receptor source: a male donor with ankylosing spondylitis or in good health (not recorded which).

The chain carries TRBV20-1 and TRBJ1-2, with D perhaps TRBD1 (5 bases). Between the trimmed V and J ends, which lost 2 bases and 5 bases, there was a span of 18 bases. The CDR3 consists of 15 residues. The germline gives CDR1 DFQATT, CDR2 SNEGSKA (reference sequence). CDR3 amino acids: CSARRQGGRVYGYTF. The CDR3 nucleotides are TGCAGTGCTAGAAGGCAGGGTGGGAGAGTTTATGGCTACACCTTC.

This clonotype was seen just once. The J gene is TRBJ2-7, the V gene TRBV12-3 or TRBV12-4; D ambiguous. Between the trimmed V and J ends, which lost 5 bases and 6 bases, there was a span of 11 bases. This CDR3 contains 12 residues. The CDR3: CASSQFLGEQYV. Here the CDR3 DNA reads TGTGCCAGCAGTCAGTTCCTGGGCGAGCAGTACGTC.

The chain combines TRBV12-3 or TRBV12-4 with TRBJ2-1, with 11 bases fitting TRBD2. J gave up 2 bases and V 5 bases, and 17 bases lay outside the gene matches. This CDR3 has 20 residues. As DNA, the CDR3 is TGTGCCAGCAGTCCCGGGACTAGCGGTATTGCCATTGGTCCCTACAATGAGCAGTTCTTC. Translation gives CASSPGTSGIAIGPYNEQFF.

The chain couples TRBV12-3 or TRBV12-4 to TRBJ2-1, with D unclear. V was clipped by 3 bases and J by 6 bases, with 9 bases between them. This CDR3 is 13 amino acids long. The CDR3 loop is CASSFLELNEQFF. In DNA, the CDR3 is TGTGCCAGCAGTTTCCTAGAACTCAATGAGCAGTTCTTC.

The chain joins TRBV10-3 to TRBJ1-3; no clear D gene. The CDR3 has 14 residues. Germline CDR1 is ENHRY and CDR2 is SYGVKD. Deletions cut 3 bases from V and 2 bases from J, with 8 bases between. CDR3 protein: CAISDLSAGNTIYF. CDR3 nucleotide sequence: TGTGCCATCAGTGATTTGAGTGCTGGAAACACCATATATTTT.

This clonotype was seen a handful of times. The V call is TRBV12-3 or TRBV12-4, the J call TRBJ2-7, with TRBD1 matching 10 bases. With 3 bases clipped from V and 6 bases from J, the junction kept 5 bases outside the gene matches. The CDR3 runs to 14 residues. For the CDR3, the DNA is TGTGCCAGCAGTTTGGGGACAGGGGCCGGCGAGCAGTACGTC. It encodes CASSLGTGAGEQYV.

The chain is built from TRBV7-2 and TRBJ2-1; 12 positions agree with TRBD2. The CDR3 length is 16 residues. V shed 4 bases, J shed 4 bases, and the junction held 5 bases outside the gene matches. Germline V gene lookup returns CDR1 SGHTA and CDR2 FQGNSA. Here the CDR3 reads CASSSGLAGFYNEQFF. CDR3 bases: TGTGCCAGCAGCTCGGGACTAGCGGGTTTTTACAATGAGCAGTTCTTC. Using reference TRBV7-2 and TRBJ2-1 for the parts outside the CDR3, the full variable domain is GAGVSQSPSNKVTEKGKDVELRCDPISGHTALYWYRQSLGQGLEFLIYFQGNSAPDKSGLPSDRFSAERTGGSVSTLTIQRTQQEDSAVYLCASSSGLAGFYNEQFFGPGTRLTVL.

This chain links TRBV7-2 with TRBJ2-5; 9 nucleotides match TRBD2. CDR1 SGHTA and CDR2 FQGNSA come from the germline V gene. J was trimmed by 2 bases and V by 5 bases; bases with no gene match: 3. The CDR3 is 14 amino acids. CDR3 protein: CASSHTSGQETQYF. The CDR3 region has the DNA TGTGCCAGCAGCCATACTAGCGGGCAAGAGACCCAGTACTTC.

The chain links TRBV6-1 to TRBJ1-3; D remains ambiguous. The CDR3 covers 14 residues. Germline V gives CDR1 MNHNS, CDR2 SASEGT. Trimming pared 7 bases from V and 0 bases from J, leaving 10 bases between. The CDR3 region is CASTGLSSGNTIYF. The DNA of the CDR3 is TGTGCCAGCACGGGCCTAAGCTCTGGAAACACCATATATTTT.